This T cell receptor (beta chain) was captured by sequencing in a study of blood T cell repertoires in COVID-19. The CDR3 has 14 amino acids. The V end lost 1 base, the J end lost 0 bases, and 7 bases lay between the germline ends. In germline, CDR1 is KGHSH, CDR2 LQKENI. As processed by the authors: Estimation of nucleated cell counts was performed using reference gene primer amplification. The method was immunoSEQ multiplex PCR; TCRdb's version includes in-frame clones alone and lacks a portion of them. V, J and clone size reflect that table, while D and trimming were determined from the DNA. The sample lists approximately 350,000 clones; approximately 90% were seen once.

Sequenced material: peripheral blood. The sequence came from a young woman who had recovered from COVID-19. The rearrangement uses TRBV18 and TRBJ2-7; D is possibly TRBD2 (5 bases). The CDR3: CASSPRRSSYEQYV. CDR3 bases: TGTGCCAGCTCACCACGGAGGAGCTCCTACGAGCAGTACGTC.